This section outlines one T cell receptor (beta chain) sequence together with its context. Its antigen is unknown. The sample is drawn from a study of identical twins' blood T cells. The study, taken as a whole, reports: Twins shared more top CDR3 clonotypes than unrelated donors did.

The authors' processing: Each library had about 2 to 4 million CDR3 reads and about 90,000 to nearly 500,000 clonotypes. TCRdb independently ran MiXCR on the 5' RACE reads; one entry per CDR3 protein. It is TCRdb's table, rather than the study itself, that gives the V and J calls and clone size. The table lists 350,000 to 400,000 distinct CDR3 sequences, around 30% of them singletons. The germline V gene has CDR1 SGHVS and CDR2 FQNEAQ. CDR3 length equals 17 residues. Trimming removed 1 base at V and 5 bases at J, with 20 bases between. Sequenced sample: PBMCs. The V and J genes are TRBV7-8 and TRBJ1-1; TRBD1 is a possible D gene (6 bases). The TCR originated in a woman aged 18-49 years in good health. CDR3 protein: CASSLVGGATRLTEAFF. The CDR3 DNA reads as TGTGCCAGCAGCTTAGTAGGGGGGGCTACGAGGTTAACTGAAGCTTTCTTT.